Listed here is a single T cell receptor (beta chain). Its antigen is not identified. Sequencing used immunoSEQ v3.0 at survey level. Only in-frame clones appear in the TCRdb table, and some are missing; sequencing was by immunoSEQ multiplex PCR. The sample has under 50,000 clones; approximately 85% are singletons. The sample belongs to a study of long-term antiretroviral therapy in people with HIV. The CDR3 sequence is 16 residues long. CDR1 is SGHKS and CDR2 is YYEKEE in the germline V gene (reference sequence). Between the trimmed V and J ends, which lost 0 bases and 3 bases, there was a span of 16 bases. Study-wide results and caveats: Researchers lacked any data on ART adherence, viral resistance or therapy changes.

Sample: unsorted PBMCs, taken 3.1 years after starting antiretroviral therapy. The genes are TRBV5-5 and TRBJ2-7; the D is unclear. This receptor was identified in a woman aged 45-65 years with HIV. The CDR3 region is CASSLAATLSNYEQYF. The DNA for the CDR3 is TGTGCCAGCAGCTTGGCCGCGACCCTGTCCAACTACGAGCAGTACTTC.